The 13 T cell receptor beta chains below were found in one sample sequenced in a study of vaccination effects on CD4 cells after COVID-19. Upon completion of 10 to 11 days in culture, CD4+ T cells were isolated. These receptors lack a known antigen. The method was immunoSEQ multiplex PCR; TCRdb's version includes in-frame clones alone and lacks a portion of them. Of 70,000 to 85,000 clones listed, roughly four fifths are singletons. Sequenced here: CD4+ T cells from PBMCs cultured without peptide, sampled before COVID-19 vaccination. Receptor source: a human donor who received a COVID-19 vaccine.

The rearrangement links TRBV28 to TRBJ2-7, with TRBD1 matching over 8 bases. The length of the CDR3 is 12 residues. CDR1 MDHEN and CDR2 SYDVKM come from the germline V gene. V trimming: 6 bases; J trimming: 8 bases; junction bases outside the gene matches: 6. The CDR3 sequence is CASSAGQGKQYV. CDR3 bases: TGTGCCAGCAGCGCCGGACAGGGCAAGCAGTACGTC.

The J gene is TRBJ1-1, the V gene TRBV7-9; possible D gene TRBD1, 5 bases. The V end was cut by 8 bases, the J end by 1 base, with 14 bases between. Per the germline V gene, CDR1 is SEHNR and CDR2 is FQNEAQ (reference sequence). CDR3 length equals 14 residues. This CDR3 reads CASRLGTENTEAFF. DNA of the CDR3: TGTGCCAGCCGTCTAGGGACCGAGAACACTGAAGCTTTCTTT.

V usage is TRBV5-5 and J usage is TRBJ1-2; unclear D gene. The CDR3 length is 12 residues. The germline CDR1 and CDR2 sequences are SGHKS and YYEKEE (reference sequence). Trimming took 4 bases from V and 8 from J, leaving 12 bases between them. CDR3 loop: CASSTNGGGYTF. The DNA of the CDR3 is TGTGCCAGCAGCACAAATGGTGGCGGCTACACCTTC.

The chain links TRBV7-7 to TRBJ2-2; 8 positions match TRBD1. This CDR3 has 15 residues. With 5 bases clipped from V and 1 base from J, the junction kept 3 bases outside the gene matches. The germline V gene has CDR1 SSHAT and CDR2 FNYEAQ (reference sequence). For the CDR3, the DNA is TGTGCCAGCAGCCCCGGGACAGGGAACACCGGGGAGCTGTTTTTT. Translated: CASSPGTGNTGELFF. The whole variable domain, filled in from reference TRBV7-7 and TRBJ2-2, reads GAGVSQSPRYKVTKRGQDVTLRCDPISSHATLYWYQQALGQGPEFLTYFNYEAQPDKSGLPSDRFSAERPEGSISTLTIQRTEQRDSAMYRCASSPGTGNTGELFFGEGSRLTVL.

V usage is TRBV14 and J usage is TRBJ1-1, with 7 nucleotides matching TRBD1. The CDR3 has 17 amino acids. The germline V gene has CDR1 SGHDN and CDR2 FVKESK. V was clipped by 0 bases and J by 7 bases; unmatched bases: 14. CDR3 sequence reads: CASSQDPGQIRSLEAFF. For the CDR3, the DNA is TGTGCCAGCAGCCAAGACCCGGGACAGATAAGGAGCCTTGAAGCTTTCTTT.

The V and J genes are TRBV3-1 (or the pseudogene TRBV3-2) and TRBJ1-2, with a tentative D call TRBD1 (6 bases). CDR3 size: 13 residues. Per the germline V gene, CDR1 is LGHDT and CDR2 is YNNKEL (reference sequence). Trimming removed 6 bases at V and 2 bases at J, with 10 bases between. CDR3 sequence: CASRAGVNYGYTF. The CDR3 DNA reads TGTGCCAGCAGGGCAGGGGTAAACTATGGCTACACCTTC.

The gene calls are TRBV5-1 and TRBJ1-2, with 7 bases fitting TRBD1. The CDR3 has 14 amino acids. The germline V gene has CDR1 SGHRS and CDR2 YFSETQ. The ends lost 4 bases at V and 8 bases at J; junction bases unmatched: 11. The CDR3 region is CASSAGQPLLGYTF. DNA for the CDR3: TGCGCCAGCAGCGCGGGACAGCCTCTTTTAGGCTACACCTTC.

The V and J genes are TRBV7-2 and TRBJ2-1; D is perhaps TRBD1 or TRBD2 (6 bases each). Germline V CDR1 and CDR2: SGHTA, FQGNSA. V dropped 5 bases and J dropped 8 bases, with 10 bases sitting between them. The CDR3 has 12 amino acids. This CDR3 reads CASSRRGDEQFF. The CDR3 nucleotides read TGTGCCAGCAGCAGAAGGGGGGATGAGCAGTTCTTC.

CDR3 residues: CASSYYSGGARGQETQYF. Here the CDR3 DNA reads TGCGCCAGCAGCTATTATAGCGGGGGGGCCCGGGGGCAAGAGACCCAGTACTTC. The chain has TRBV5-1 and TRBJ2-5; 11 bases are shared with TRBD2. CDR3 length: 18 amino acids. J was trimmed by 2 bases and V by 3 bases; bases with no gene match: 12. From germline, CDR1 is SGHRS and CDR2 YFSETQ.

The V call is TRBV24-1, the J call TRBJ2-2; D is unresolved. The germline V and J ends were trimmed by 9 bases and 0 bases, with 13 bases remaining between them. The CDR3 runs 15 residues. Germline lookup yields CDR1 KGHDR and CDR2 SFDVKD. The CDR3 DNA is TGTGCCACCTCTGGGTTAGGCCCGAACACCGGGGAGCTGTTTTTT. Its translation is CATSGLGPNTGELFF.

The V call is TRBV12-3 or TRBV12-4, the J call TRBJ1-2, with D unresolved. Trimming took off 6 bases at V and 4 bases at J, with 12 bases between the two ends. The CDR3 spans 13 residues. Here the CDR3 reads CASRPLAGYGYTF. Here the CDR3 DNA reads TGTGCCAGCAGACCCCTGGCGGGCTATGGCTACACCTTC.

The chain carries TRBV2 and TRBJ2-3, with 8 bases matching TRBD2. This CDR3 has 15 amino acids. CDR1 is SNHLY, CDR2 FYNNEI, per germline. Trimming cost V 6 bases and J 4 bases; bases outside gene matches: 9. The CDR3 DNA sequence: TGTGCCAGCAGCGCGGGGGGCCCGGAAGCAGATACGCAGTATTTT. It specifies CASSAGGPEADTQYF.

In nucleotides, the CDR3 is TGTGCCAGCCTGGGGGGAGCGGGAAACACCATATATTTT. This translates into CASLGGAGNTIYF. The rearrangement joins TRBV6-1 to TRBJ1-3; D possibly corresponds to TRBD1 (5 bases). The germline V gene has CDR1 MNHNS and CDR2 SASEGT. Trimming cost V 8 bases and J 4 bases, with 12 bases left between them. The CDR3 has 13 residues.